This record looks at one T cell receptor (beta chain) sequence and its context. Its antigen is still unknown. The data originate from a study of T cell responses to AZD1222 COVID-19 vaccine. Whole-study findings and limits: Sampling that yielded the repertoires occurred only after the peak T cell response. Seropositivity was recorded at baseline in only 6 or 7 AZD1222 recipients. Vaccine-related CD4 TCRs covered spike, predominating at 160-218 and 743-854. Spike-specific TCRs gained breadth and depth after people received two AZD1222 doses.

Measured with immunoSEQ multiplex PCR; TCRdb has only the in-frame clones, and not every one. Of around 97,000 clones in the sample, 88% were seen once. CDR3 length: 13 amino acids. Germline V gene lookup returns CDR1 SGHTA and CDR2 FQGNSA. Trimming removed 3 bases from V and 5 bases from J, with 10 bases in between. This chain connects TRBV7-2 to TRBJ2-5; the D gene is possibly TRBD2 (5 bases). The sequence was obtained from an adult in good health. The sample in question was peripheral blood, obtained on day 0 of AZD1222 vaccination. CDR3 bases: TGTGCCAGCAGCTTCGGGTGGACTGAGACCCAGTACTTC. Translated: CASSFGWTETQYF.